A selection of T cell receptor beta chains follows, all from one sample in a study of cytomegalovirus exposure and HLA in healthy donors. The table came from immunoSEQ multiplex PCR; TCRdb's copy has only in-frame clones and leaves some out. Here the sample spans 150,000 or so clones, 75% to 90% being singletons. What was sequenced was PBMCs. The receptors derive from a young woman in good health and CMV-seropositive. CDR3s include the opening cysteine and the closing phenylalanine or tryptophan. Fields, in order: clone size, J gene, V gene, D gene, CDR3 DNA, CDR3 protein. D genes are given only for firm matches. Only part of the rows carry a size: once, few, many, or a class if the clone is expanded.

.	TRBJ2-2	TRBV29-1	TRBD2	TGCAGCGTTACTAGCGGGAGTCCCGGGGAGCTGTTTTTT	CSVTSGSPGELFF
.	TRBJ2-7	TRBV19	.	TGTGCCAGTAGCGGGGGCTCCTACGAGCAGTACTTC	CASSGGSYEQYF
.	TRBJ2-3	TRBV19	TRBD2	TGTGCCAGTGGACTAGCGGGAGCTTCCACAGATACGCAGTATTTT	CASGLAGASTDTQYF
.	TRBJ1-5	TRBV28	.	TGTGCCAGCAGTTTAGGGCAGGGAGGACAGCCCCAGCATTTT	CASSLGQGGQPQHF
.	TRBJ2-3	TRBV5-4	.	TGTGCCAGCAGCTTGTTCGGGAGCAATACAGATACGCAGTATTTT	CASSLFGSNTDTQYF
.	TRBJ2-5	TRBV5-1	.	TGCGCCAGCAGCCGGATAGCGGACCAAGAGACCCAGTACTTC	CASSRIADQETQYF
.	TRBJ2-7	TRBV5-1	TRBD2	TGCGCCAGCAGATTTGGGACTACATCCTACGAGCAGTACTTC	CASRFGTTSYEQYF
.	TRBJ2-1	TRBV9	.	TGTGCCAGCGGGAGCTCCTACAATGAGCAGTTCTTC	CASGSSYNEQFF
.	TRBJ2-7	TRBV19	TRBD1	TGTGCCAGTAGTAGAGTTTACAGGGGCGAGAGCTCCTACGAGCAGTACTTC	CASSRVYRGESSYEQYF
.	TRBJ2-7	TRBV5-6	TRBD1	TGTGCCAGCAGTTACCGGGACAGGGTCTACGAGCAGTACTTC	CASSYRDRVYEQYF
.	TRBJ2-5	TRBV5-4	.	TGTGCCAGCAGCTGGGGGCCAGGGACGCGACAGACCCAGTACTTC	CASSWGPGTRQTQYF
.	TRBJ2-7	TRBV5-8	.	TGTGCCAGCAGCTTGGAAGGCTCCCTAGGAGAGCAGTACTTC	CASSLEGSLGEQYF
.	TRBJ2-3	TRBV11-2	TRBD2	TGTGCCAGCAGTAAGATAGCGGGAGGATCAGATACGCAGTATTTT	CASSKIAGGSDTQYF
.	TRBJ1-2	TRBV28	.	TGTGCCAGCAGTTTAAACAGGGATGGCTACACCTTC	CASSLNRDGYTF
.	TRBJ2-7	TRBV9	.	TGTGCCAGCAGCGTAGGGCAAGAATTTGGAGACTACGAGCAGTACTTC	CASSVGQEFGDYEQYF
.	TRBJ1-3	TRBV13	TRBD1	TGTGCCAGCAGCTTCCAAAGGACAGGGGGAAACACCATATATTTT	CASSFQRTGGNTIYF
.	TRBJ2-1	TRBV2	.	TGTGCCAGCAGTGAGGAGGGGGGGTCCTACAATGAGCAGTTCTTC	CASSEEGGSYNEQFF
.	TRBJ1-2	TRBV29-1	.	TGCAGCGTTGACATGGGGGGGAGAAAGGGCTATGGCTACACCTTC	CSVDMGGRKGYGYTF
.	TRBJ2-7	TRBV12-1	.	TGTGCCAGCCCAAACTACGAGCAGTACTTC	CASPNYEQYF
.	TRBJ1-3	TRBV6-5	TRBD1	TGTGCCAGCAGCGATAAAACAGGGGTCGGAAACACCATATATTTT	CASSDKTGVGNTIYF
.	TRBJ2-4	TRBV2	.	TGTGCCAGCAGTGAAAGGGCCACACGGGCGCGGGGAAACATTCAGTACTTC	CASSERATRARGNIQYF
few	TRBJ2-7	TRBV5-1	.	TGCGCCAGCAGCTGGGGGGACAGATCCTACGAGCAGTACTTC	CASSWGDRSYEQYF
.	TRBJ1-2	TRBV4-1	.	TGCGCCAGCAGCCCCCTGGCCAGGGCGGACTATGGCTACACCTTC	CASSPLARADYGYTF
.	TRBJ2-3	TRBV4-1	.	TGCGCCAGCAGCCCTTATAGCGTCAGCCCTAGCACAGATACGCAGTATTTT	CASSPYSVSPSTDTQYF
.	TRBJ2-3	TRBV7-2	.	TGTGCCAGCAGCTTACAGGGGAGTCGCACAGATACGCAGTATTTT	CASSLQGSRTDTQYF
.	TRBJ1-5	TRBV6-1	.	TGTGCCAGCAGGCCCGTCGGGGGGGCTCAGCCCCAGCATTTT	CASRPVGGAQPQHF
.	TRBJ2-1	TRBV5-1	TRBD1	TGCGCCAGCAGCCTGGACAGGGATAATGAGCAGTTCTTC	CASSLDRDNEQFF
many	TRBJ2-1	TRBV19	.	TGTGCCAGTACCCAGGGTTGGTTAGGGTACAATGAGCAGTTCTTC	CASTQGWLGYNEQFF
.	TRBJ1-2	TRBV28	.	TGTGCCAGCGGGAAACAGGGACATGGCTACACCTTC	CASGKQGHGYTF
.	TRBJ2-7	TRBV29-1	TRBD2	TGCAGCGCCCACGTAGGCCTCCGGGGGGACGAGCAGTACTTC	CSAHVGLRGDEQYF
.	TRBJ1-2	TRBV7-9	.	TGTGCCAGCAGCCCAAGAAACAGGGCCGGCTATGGCTACACCTTC	CASSPRNRAGYGYTF
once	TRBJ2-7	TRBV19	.	TGTGCCAGTAGTATTGGAGGGAGCGCCTACGAGCAGTACTTC	CASSIGGSAYEQYF
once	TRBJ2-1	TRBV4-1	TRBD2	TGCGCCAGCAAGTCACAGCGGGGGTACAATGAGCAGTTCTTC	CASKSQRGYNEQFF
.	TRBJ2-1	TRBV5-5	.	TGTGCCAGCACCGCCGAGGGGGCCTACAATGAGCAGTTCTTC	CASTAEGAYNEQFF
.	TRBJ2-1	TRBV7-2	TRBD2	TGTGCCAGCACCTCTGGACTAGCGGGGAAGAATGAGCAGTTCTTC	CASTSGLAGKNEQFF
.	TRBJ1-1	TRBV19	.	TGTGCCAGTATTCCAAGCCGCAGGGGATCGAACACTGAAGCTTTCTTT	CASIPSRRGSNTEAFF
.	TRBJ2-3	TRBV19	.	TGTGCCAGTATGGGGGCACGGACAGATACGCAGTATTTT	CASMGARTDTQYF
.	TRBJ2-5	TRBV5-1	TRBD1	TGCGCCAGCAGCTTGCGGACAGGGCTCGAGGAGACCCAGTACTTC	CASSLRTGLEETQYF
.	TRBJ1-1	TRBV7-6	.	TGTGCCAGCAGCCCTGACACCCTTTTGAACACTGAAGCTTTCTTT	CASSPDTLLNTEAFF
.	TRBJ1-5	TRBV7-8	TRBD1	TGTGCCAGCAGCTACCGCCTACAGGGGCAGCCCCAGCATTTT	CASSYRLQGQPQHF
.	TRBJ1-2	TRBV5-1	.	TGCGCCAGCAGCTTGGTGGTCCAGGCTGGCGGCTACACCTTC	CASSLVVQAGGYTF
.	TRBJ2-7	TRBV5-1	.	TGCGCCAGCAGCCAACTCGGGGGAGGAGGCTACGAGCAGTACTTC	CASSQLGGGGYEQYF